This T cell receptor beta chain was captured by sequencing in a study of T cell responses to AZD1222 COVID-19 vaccine (dated by TCRdb to the early 2020s). In terms of the full investigation: AZD1222 recipients whose second dose came at about 4 weeks and those whose second dose came at about 12 weeks were combined into one group, since spike-specific TCR depth and breadth did not differ between the two schedules. TCR sequencing covered 233 trial participants: roughly 200 given two doses of AZD1222 and 26 given two doses of MenACWY control vaccine. Trial participants were enrolled into age subgroups of 18-55, 56-69 and 70-plus years, which contained about 150, 28 and 57 TCR-sequenced participants, respectively.

The time point label of this sample denotes: baseline before first vaccination. Vaccinee samples came from UK trials COV001 and COV002, including a single-blind randomized controlled phase 2/3 trial of AZD1222 (ChAdOx1 nCoV-19) in healthy adults. Trial participant PBMC samples were collected at day 0 and day 28 after the second dose for TCRbeta chain sequencing. Results and caveats for the whole study, not just this receptor: After two AZD1222 doses, spike-specific TCR breadth and depth were significantly higher than at day 0 and than in MenACWY recipients. In the small 56-69-year group, the increase in depth fell short of significance, most likely because of low power. Participants were mostly white British, with more females than males. The authors suggested clonal diversity may have been underestimated. The vaccine-associated CD4 TCRs covered the entire spike protein, and the dominant responses fell in regions 160-218 and 743-854. Epitopes outside the regions mutated in the B.1.351 and B.1.1.7 variants were reportedly recognized by nearly half of the unique spike-specific TCRs. Conclusions about previously exposed vaccinees are limited, since just 6 or 7 AZD1222 recipients were seropositive for SARS-CoV-2 at baseline. Because no day 14 peak-response samples were available, the repertoires could be characterized only after the peak T cell response.

Counted from cysteine to phenylalanine, this CDR3 has 15 amino acids. Just CDR3 DNA is preserved here, 45 bases in frame from base 1. Looking up the germline V gene yields CDR1 MDHEN and CDR2 SYDVKM. V is pared back by 5 bases and J by 0 bases, with 14 bases lying between the germline termini. The CDR3 regions of human TCRbeta chains were analyzed by immunosequencing. The study's processing was this. TCRs in the repertoires were compared against a reference library of SARS-CoV-2-specific TCRs that had been generated with the MIRA antigen-specificity platform. Breadth meant the fraction of unique TCRs that were SARS-CoV-2-associated, whereas depth meant the fraction of total T cells that were SARS-CoV-2-associated. Using the MIRA data, each spike-specific TCR was mapped to the spike region that the TCR reacts to and placed in a CD4 or CD8 class. Log10-transformed breadth and depth values were compared by one-way ANOVA with Sidak's multiple comparisons tests. As stored in TCRdb, this immuneACCESS dataset retains in-frame rearrangements with V and J assigned. A fraction of the clones does not appear; measured against another copy, unresolved V genes explain less than half of the discrepancy, and the remainder lacks a known reason. V and J calls and clone size come straight from that table; D and trimming were deduced from the DNA. The sample has more than 100,000 clones on record, about 85% of them singletons. The ten largest clones take up around 6% of the sample.

This clone was counted a few times. It has no known antigen specificity. Base qualities are not recorded, but no much larger clone differs from it by a single base. This specimen was peripheral blood, taken on day 0 of AZD1222 vaccination. The TCR sequence derives from an adult in good health. The chain uses TRBV28 and TRBJ2-7; the D element might be TRBD1 or TRBD2, as each aligns at 5 bases. Read as DNA, the sequence is TGTGCCAGCAGTAACAGCGGACAAAGCTCCTACGAGCAGTACTTC. It translates as CASSNSGQSSYEQYF.